This T cell receptor (beta chain) is from a study of T cells in Graves' hyperthyroidism and ophthalmopathy. V was trimmed by 3 bases and J by 0 bases, leaving 8 bases between them. The CDR3 is made up of 14 amino acids. At least ten counts were recorded for this clonotype. The antigen is not known. Amplified regions were TCR beta CDR3 sequences from RNA transcripts. HTBI primers drove first-round RT-PCR of the TCR CDR3. TCRdb re-called the multiplex PCR reads with MiXCR, one entry per CDR3 protein. The sample has 530,000 or so distinct CDR3 sequences; around a quarter are singletons. Study-wide results and limits: Also found in blood were most expanded thyroid clonotypes above 0.001. A median about 6.2 months before onset, the model predicted ophthalmopathy. Separating ophthalmopathy from stable hyperthyroidism was achieved by a 13 V-J model.

Sequencing used blood. The TCR comes from a woman in her twenties or thirties with Graves' ophthalmopathy. The V call is TRBV12-3 or TRBV12-4, the J call TRBJ1-1; D is ambiguous. This CDR3 is CASSLPGMNTEAFF. Here the CDR3 DNA reads TGTGCCAGCAGTTTGCCGGGAATGAACACTGAAGCTTTCTTT.